The 21 T cell receptor beta chains below come from one sample, sequenced in a study of beta chain features in type 1 diabetes. Study-wide findings and caveats: Type 1 diabetes patients showed a moderate but significant shortening of TCRB CDR3s in all four CD4+ subsets.

cDNA synthesis used the whole RNA isolate, giving expressed TCRB sequences. Repertoires were generated with immunoSEQ multiplex PCR, while TCRdb's copy carries only in-frame clones and drops some. Among some 170,000 clones listed, around 63% were seen once. Their target antigens are unknown. Sequencing was done on a sample of naive CD4+ T cells from blood. These receptors were collected from a man aged 30 to 45 with type 1 diabetes.

This clone turned up a few times. V usage is TRBV6-5 and J usage is TRBJ2-5; 8 nucleotides line up with TRBD1. Germline trimming cut 5 bases from V and 4 bases from J; bases unmatched to any gene: 6. The length of the CDR3 is 14 residues. Germline V gene lookup returns CDR1 MNHEY and CDR2 SVGAGI. Written as DNA, the CDR3 is TGTGCCAGCAGTCGGACAGGGATCACAGAGACCCAGTACTTC. Its protein product is CASSRTGITETQYF.

In regard to this clone: Other DNA sequences in the sample encode the same CDR3. This sequence joins TRBV10-3 and TRBJ2-5, with D hard to call. V was pared by 0 bases and J by 5 bases, with 10 bases between. Per germline, CDR1 ENHRY and CDR2 SYGVKD. This CDR3 has 14 amino acids. CDR3 coding DNA: TGTGCCATCAGTGAGTCGACGGGTGGGGAGACCCAGTACTTC. It yields the protein CAISESTGGETQYF.

The genes are TRBV19 and TRBJ2-6; TRBD1 matches at 7 bases. Germline V gene sequence: CDR1 LNHDA, CDR2 SQIVND (reference sequence). The CDR3 runs to 17 residues. The V gene end was trimmed by 3 bases and the J gene end by 2 bases; junction bases not matched to a gene: 7. The chain's CDR3 is CASSIGQGVAGANVLTF. The CDR3 bases are TGTGCCAGTAGTATCGGGCAGGGGGTAGCTGGGGCCAACGTCCTGACTTTC.

The chain couples TRBV18 to TRBJ2-5; D is ambiguous. V lost 2 bases to trimming and J lost 5 bases, with 6 bases between them. Germline V lookup: CDR1 KGHSH, CDR2 LQKENI. The CDR3 extends over 12 amino acids. The CDR3 sequence: CASSPVEETQYF. The CDR3 coding sequence is TGTGCCAGCTCACCAGTGGAGGAGACCCAGTACTTC.

This clone was seen a handful of times. The chain couples TRBV29-1 to TRBJ2-1; 11 bases are a match to TRBD1. CDR1 and CDR2 from the germline V gene are SQVTM and ANQGSEA. The CDR3 totals 14 residues. Trimming removed 4 bases from V and 7 bases from J; junction bases left unmatched: 6. CDR3 nucleotide sequence: TGCAGCGTTGGGACAGGGGGCAGTAATAATGAGCAGTTCTTC. The encoded protein is CSVGTGGSNNEQFF.

This chain uses TRBV5-1 with TRBJ2-7; D might be TRBD1 (5 bases). CDR1 and CDR2 (germline): SGHRS, YFSETQ. This CDR3 comprises 16 residues. V was pared by 4 bases and J by 3 bases, with 20 bases between. CDR3 loop: CASSAALSTGNYEQYF. Written as DNA, the CDR3 is TGCGCCAGCAGCGCGGCCCTCTCAACAGGAAACTACGAGCAGTACTTC.

The rearrangement uses TRBV30 and TRBJ2-5, with D tentatively TRBD2 (5 bases). This CDR3 comprises 15 residues. CDR1 and CDR2 from the germline V gene are GTSNPN and SVGIG (reference sequence). V was trimmed by 1 base and J by 1 base, leaving 13 bases between them. DNA of the CDR3: TGTGCCTGGAGTGAGGGAAGAGGGTTCCAAGAGACCCAGTACTTC. Translated, it gives CAWSEGRGFQETQYF. Full variable domain (missing parts from reference TRBV30 and TRBJ2-5): SQTIHQWPATLVQPVGSPLSLECTVEGTSNPNLYWYRQAAGRGLQLLFYSVGIGQISSEVPQNLSASRPQDRQFILSSKKLLLSDSGFYLCAWSEGRGFQETQYFGPGTRLLVL.

The chain combines TRBV29-1 with TRBJ2-7; D perhaps matches TRBD2 (5 bases). The CDR3 has 16 amino acids. Germline-derived CDR1 and CDR2 are SQVTM and ANQGSEA. The V end lost 7 bases, the J end lost 0 bases, and 22 bases lay between the germline ends. The CDR3 here is CSAGLGWLSSSYEQYF. DNA for the CDR3: TGCAGCGCCGGACTCGGGTGGCTGTCAAGCTCCTACGAGCAGTACTTC.

The rearrangement uses TRBV23-1 and TRBJ1-4, with 7 bases matching TRBD1. TRBV23-1 is an open reading frame, and its role is uncertain. The trim removed 3 bases at V and 7 bases at J, leaving 5 bases unmatched. This CDR3 is 14 amino acids long. CDR3 DNA sequence: TGCGCCAGCAGTCAGAGGGGGCATAGTGAAAAACTGTTTTTT. Encoded protein: CASSQRGHSEKLFF.

The chain carries TRBV11-2 and TRBJ1-1, with D possibly matching TRBD1 (5 bases). Germline assignment: CDR1 SGHAT and CDR2 FQNNGV. V shed 1 base and J shed 2 bases, with 11 bases lying between them. The CDR3 contains 15 residues. CDR3 DNA sequence: TGTGCCAGCAGCTTAGTGGCAGGGCTCAACACTGAAGCTTTCTTT. Amino acids: CASSLVAGLNTEAFF.

This chain links TRBV29-1 with TRBJ2-2; tentatively, D is TRBD1 (6 bases). In germline, CDR1 is SQVTM, CDR2 ANQGSEA. This CDR3 comprises 13 residues. V was pared by 7 bases and J by 1 base, with 10 bases between. CDR3 in amino acids: CSGMGQNTGELFF. The CDR3 DNA reads TGCAGCGGGATGGGACAGAACACCGGGGAGCTGTTTTTT.

For this clone: This sample includes further DNA sequences coding for the same CDR3. The genes are TRBV10-3 and TRBJ2-7; the D is unclear. Trimming shortened V by 4 bases and J by 0 bases, and 1 base separated the two germline ends. The CDR3 covers 11 residues. Germline V gene data show CDR1 as ENHRY and CDR2 as SYGVKD. CDR3 bases: TGTGCCATCAGTGCCTCCTACGAGCAGTACTTC. Translating it yields CAISASYEQYF.

The chain joins TRBV7-9 to TRBJ1-4, with 7 bases that match TRBD1. The CDR3 spans 15 residues. Germline V gene data show CDR1 as SEHNR and CDR2 as FQNEAQ (reference sequence). The V and J ends lost 4 bases and 4 bases, in that order; junction bases with no gene match: 6. The CDR3 loop is CASSSSGTDNEKLFF. The CDR3 coding sequence is TGTGCCAGCAGCTCCTCCGGGACAGATAATGAAAAACTGTTTTTT.

CDR3 residues: CASSYQEYQETQYF. The CDR3 DNA sequence: TGTGCCAGCAGCTACCAGGAATACCAAGAGACCCAGTACTTC. The rearrangement links TRBV13 to TRBJ2-5, with D unresolved. The CDR3 runs to 14 residues. The ends were cut back, 4 bases at V and 0 bases at J, with 9 bases in the middle. In germline, CDR1 is PRHDT, CDR2 FYEKMQ (reference sequence).

This clone was seen only a few times. The genes are TRBV29-1 and TRBJ2-7; possible D gene TRBD1, 5 bases. Trimming took 7 bases from V and 0 from J, leaving 16 bases between them. Germline V gene data show CDR1 as SQVTM and CDR2 as ANQGSEA. The length of the CDR3 is 14 residues. The CDR3 DNA reads as TGCAGCGCCAAAGGGGTCGCTAGCTCCTACGAGCAGTACTTC. Its protein is CSAKGVASSYEQYF.

The chain couples TRBV2 to TRBJ2-5; D remains ambiguous. The CDR3 is 13 residues long. Trimming pared 6 bases from V and 1 base from J, leaving 9 bases between. Germline V lookup: CDR1 SNHLY, CDR2 FYNNEI. CDR3 sequence: CASSGRIQETQYF. The CDR3 nucleotides are TGTGCCAGCAGCGGACGGATCCAAGAGACCCAGTACTTC.

This rearrangement joins TRBV4-3 to TRBJ1-1; D remains ambiguous. The CDR3 runs 14 residues. The V and J ends lost 0 bases and 2 bases respectively, with 7 bases between them. Germline V gene lookup returns CDR1 LGHNA and CDR2 YSLEER. The CDR3 region has the DNA TGCGCCAGCAGCCAAGATTCAGTAAACACTGAAGCTTTCTTT. Translation: CASSQDSVNTEAFF.

This clone turned up a few times. The chain couples TRBV13 to TRBJ2-3; 12 positions agree with TRBD2. The CDR3 sequence is 16 residues long. Trimming at V came to 4 bases and at J to 7 bases, leaving 9 bases not matched to a gene. Looked up from germline, CDR1 is PRHDT and CDR2 is FYEKMQ (reference sequence). Here the CDR3 reads CASSSRLAGGPNTQYF. CDR3 coding DNA: TGTGCCAGCAGCTCAAGGCTAGCGGGGGGGCCGAATACGCAGTATTTT.

This clone showed up just once. J is TRBJ2-5 and V is TRBV7-9, with D tentatively TRBD1 (5 bases). Germline V CDR1 and CDR2: SEHNR, FQNEAQ (reference sequence). This CDR3 comprises 13 residues. Trimming stripped 3 bases from V and 1 base from J, with 6 bases between. The CDR3 loop is CASSFTGQETQYF. The CDR3 nucleotides read TGTGCCAGCAGCTTCACAGGCCAAGAGACCCAGTACTTC.

CDR3 in DNA: TGCGCCAGCAGCCTAGGAAGGGATACGCAGTATTTT. It translates to CASSLGRDTQYF. The chain employs TRBV4-3 and TRBJ2-3; D is unresolved. Trimming left V 4 bases short and J 6 bases short, with 8 bases between. The CDR3 consists of 12 residues. Per the germline V gene, CDR1 is LGHNA and CDR2 is YSLEER.

The chain combines TRBV10-3 with TRBJ2-3; D gene unclear. From germline, CDR1 is ENHRY and CDR2 SYGVKD. V was trimmed by 7 bases and J by 0 bases, leaving 11 bases between them. CDR3 length: 14 residues. The CDR3 loop is CAINPSPSTDTQYF. The CDR3 DNA sequence: TGTGCCATCAACCCGAGCCCTAGCACAGATACGCAGTATTTT.